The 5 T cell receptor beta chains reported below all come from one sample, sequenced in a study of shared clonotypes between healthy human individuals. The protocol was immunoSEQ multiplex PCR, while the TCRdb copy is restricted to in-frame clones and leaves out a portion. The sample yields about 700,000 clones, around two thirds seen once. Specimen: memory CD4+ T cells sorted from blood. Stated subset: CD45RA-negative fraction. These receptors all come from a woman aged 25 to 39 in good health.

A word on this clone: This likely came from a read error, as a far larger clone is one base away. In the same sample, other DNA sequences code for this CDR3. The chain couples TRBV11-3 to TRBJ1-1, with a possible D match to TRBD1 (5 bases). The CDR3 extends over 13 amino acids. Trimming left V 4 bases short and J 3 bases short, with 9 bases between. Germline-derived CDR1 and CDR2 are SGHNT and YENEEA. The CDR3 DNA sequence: TGTGCCAGCAGCTCCCAGGGTGACACTGAAGCTTTCTTT. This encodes CASSSQGDTEAFF.

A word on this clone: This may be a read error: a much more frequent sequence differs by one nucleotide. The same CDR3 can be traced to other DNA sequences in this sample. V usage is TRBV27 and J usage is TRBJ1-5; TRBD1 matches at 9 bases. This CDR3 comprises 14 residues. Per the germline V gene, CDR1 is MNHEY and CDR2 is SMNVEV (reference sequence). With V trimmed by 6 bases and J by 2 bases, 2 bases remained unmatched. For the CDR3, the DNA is TGTGCCAGCAGAAGGACAGGGGGCAATCAGCCCCAGCATTTT. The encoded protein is CASRRTGGNQPQHF.

In nucleotides, the CDR3 is TGTGCCAGCAGTCTAGCGGGGTACGCGCAGTATTTT. It is translated as CASSLAGYAQYF. The chain carries TRBV28 and TRBJ2-3, with 9 bases identical to TRBD2. Germline CDR1 is MDHEN and CDR2 is SYDVKM. V gave up 5 bases and J gave up 10 bases; unmatched junction bases: 4. This CDR3 comprises 12 residues. Using reference TRBV28 and TRBJ2-3 for the parts outside the CDR3, the full variable domain is DVKVTQSSRYLVKRTGEKVFLECVQDMDHENMFWYRQDPGLGLRLIYFSYDVKMKEKGDIPEGYSVSREKKERFSLILESASTNQTSMYLCASSLAGYAQYFGPGTRLTVL.

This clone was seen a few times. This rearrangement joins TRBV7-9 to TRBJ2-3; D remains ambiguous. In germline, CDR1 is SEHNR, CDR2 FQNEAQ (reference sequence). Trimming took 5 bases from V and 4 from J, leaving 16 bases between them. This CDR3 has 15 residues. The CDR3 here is CASSLAGPRADTQYF. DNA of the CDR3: TGTGCCAGCAGCCTGGCCGGGCCACGGGCAGATACGCAGTATTTT.

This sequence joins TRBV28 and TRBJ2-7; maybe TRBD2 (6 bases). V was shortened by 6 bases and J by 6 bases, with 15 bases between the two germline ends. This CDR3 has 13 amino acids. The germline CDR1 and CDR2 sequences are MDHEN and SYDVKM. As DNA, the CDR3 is TGTGCCAGCAGGCCCCGGGGGTTGGGCGAGCAGTACTTC. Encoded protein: CASRPRGLGEQYF.